The 22 T cell receptor beta chains reported below all come from one sample, sequenced in a study of blood T cell repertoires in COVID-19. Assay used: immunoSEQ multiplex PCR; TCRdb lists only in-frame clones, some missing. The table shows 400,000 to 450,000 clones, with about 91% occurring only once. Specimen: peripheral blood. The receptors here all came from a woman aged 50 to 65 with COVID-19, enrolled during active disease.

The V and J genes are TRBV5-1 and TRBJ1-1; D gene uncertain. There are 13 residues in the CDR3. The germline gives CDR1 SGHRS, CDR2 YFSETQ. V was trimmed by 6 bases and J by 4 bases, leaving 13 bases between them. CDR3 DNA: TGCGCCAGCAAGCCGCGGGATGGCACTGAAGCTTTCTTT. Its translation is CASKPRDGTEAFF.

The table lists this clone with a count of one. This sequence joins TRBV30 and TRBJ2-1, with TRBD2 matching 9 bases. The germline gives CDR1 GTSNPN, CDR2 SVGIG (reference sequence). This CDR3 has 16 amino acids. Losses at the gene ends were 3 bases for V and 8 bases for J; bases not matched to a gene: 14. The CDR3 here is CAWSRLAGGPSYEQFF. As DNA, the CDR3 is TGTGCCTGGAGCCGTCTGGCGGGGGGGCCGTCCTATGAGCAGTTCTTC.

This clone occurred a few times. The J gene is TRBJ1-2, the V gene TRBV7-9; TRBD1 agrees at 7 bases. The J segment lost 4 bases and the V segment lost 1 base, leaving 12 bases of the junction unmatched. The CDR3 is 17 residues long. Germline V lookup: CDR1 SEHNR, CDR2 FQNEAQ (reference sequence). CDR3 DNA sequence: TGTGCCAGCAGCTTAGGCCTAAACAGGGGACCCGTCTATGGCTACACCTTC. The encoded protein is CASSLGLNRGPVYGYTF.

The chain employs TRBV30 and TRBJ1-5, with TRBD1 as a possible D gene (5 bases). Germline assignment: CDR1 GTSNPN and CDR2 SVGIG (reference sequence). Trimming removed 3 bases at V and 4 bases at J, with 16 bases between. The CDR3 runs to 15 residues. CDR3 bases: TGTGCCTGGAGCCGGGGGGGGTGGTCAAATCAGCCCCAGCATTTT. It specifies CAWSRGGWSNQPQHF.

The chain carries TRBV6-4 and TRBJ2-7, with a possible D match to TRBD1 (5 bases). The length of the CDR3 is 12 residues. Per the germline V gene, CDR1 is MRHNA and CDR2 is SNTAGT. V was trimmed by 10 bases and J by 3 bases, leaving 13 bases between them. The CDR3 here is CATGAGNYEQYF. The CDR3 coding sequence is TGTGCCACTGGGGCAGGGAACTACGAGCAGTACTTC.

In the case of this clone: The sample carries other DNA sequences with the same CDR3. The chain combines TRBV29-1 with TRBJ1-3; D remains unclear. Trimming took 4 bases from V and 4 from J, leaving 11 bases between them. Germline V gene data show CDR1 as SQVTM and CDR2 as ANQGSEA. The CDR3 covers 13 residues. The DNA for the CDR3 is TGCAGCGTTGCGCGGGGATCAGGAAACACCATATATTTT. It translates to CSVARGSGNTIYF.

This chain links TRBV30 with TRBJ2-7, with 10 positions matching TRBD1. The CDR3 has 13 amino acids. The J segment lost 5 bases and the V segment lost 4 bases, leaving 5 bases of the junction unmatched. The V gene's germline CDR1 is GTSNPN and CDR2 SVGIG (reference sequence). The CDR3 is CAWTDRGPDEQYF. DNA of the CDR3: TGTGCCTGGACCGACAGGGGGCCAGACGAGCAGTACTTC. Variable domain in full (rest from reference TRBV30 and TRBJ2-7): SQTIHQWPATLVQPVGSPLSLECTVEGTSNPNLYWYRQAAGRGLQLLFYSVGIGQISSEVPQNLSASRPQDRQFILSSKKLLLSDSGFYLCAWTDRGPDEQYFGPGTRLTVT.

The rearrangement links TRBV7-3 to TRBJ1-1; D unclear. Per the germline V gene, CDR1 is SGHTA and CDR2 is FQGTGA. The CDR3 sequence is 14 residues long. Trimming cost V 1 base and J 3 bases, with 9 bases left between them. As DNA, the CDR3 is TGTGCCAGCAGCTTAAGGCCAGAGGACACTGAAGCTTTCTTT. It yields the protein CASSLRPEDTEAFF.

The chain is built from TRBV7-7 and TRBJ1-1; 7 nucleotides align to TRBD1. The CDR3 is 13 residues long. With V trimmed by 5 bases and J by 4 bases, 4 bases remained unmatched. Germline loops: CDR1 SSHAT, CDR2 FNYEAQ (reference sequence). DNA for the CDR3: TGTGCCAGCAGCCTAGACAGGGCCACTGAAGCTTTCTTT. Its protein is CASSLDRATEAFF.

The chain combines TRBV5-1 with TRBJ2-4; D possibly corresponds to TRBD1 (7 bases). Trimming stripped 0 bases from V and 6 bases from J, with 13 bases between. The CDR3 extends over 15 amino acids. Germline CDR1 reads SGHRS; CDR2 reads YFSETQ. CDR3 residues: CASSLGRQGGNIQYF. DNA of the CDR3: TGCGCCAGCAGCTTGGGGCGCCAGGGGGGAAACATTCAGTACTTC.

The V gene is TRBV5-6, the J gene TRBJ2-2; 8 bases are shared with TRBD2. CDR3 length: 17 amino acids. Germline V gene lookup returns CDR1 SGHDT and CDR2 YYEEEE. The V and J ends lost 4 bases and 0 bases, in that order; junction bases with no gene match: 8. CDR3 amino acids: CASSPTALAANTGELFF. CDR3 in DNA: TGTGCCAGCAGCCCCACGGCACTAGCGGCGAACACCGGGGAGCTGTTTTTT.

V and J are TRBV29-1 and TRBJ1-2, with 7 bases fitting TRBD1. CDR1 and CDR2 from the germline V gene are SQVTM and ANQGSEA. V dropped 4 bases and J dropped 4; count of bases not matched to a gene: 6. This CDR3 spans 13 amino acids. CDR3 region: CSVASGGIYGYTF. In DNA form, the CDR3 reads TGCAGCGTTGCGTCAGGGGGGATCTATGGCTACACCTTC.

The chain uses TRBV10-1 and TRBJ2-7; 8 nucleotides align to TRBD1. CDR3 length: 16 amino acids. Germline CDR1 is WNHNN and CDR2 is SYGVQD (reference sequence). V shed 8 bases and J 4 bases; nucleotides not matched to a gene: 16. The CDR3 reads CASAGQGRGWLYEQYF. For the CDR3, the DNA is TGCGCCAGCGCCGGACAGGGACGGGGTTGGTTATACGAGCAGTACTTC.

The J gene is TRBJ2-1, the V gene TRBV11-1; TRBD2 is a possible D gene (5 bases). CDR3 length equals 13 residues. Trimming pared 4 bases from V and 8 bases from J, leaving 12 bases between. Germline CDR1 is SGHAT and CDR2 is FQDESV (reference sequence). The CDR3 DNA reads as TGTGCCAGCAGCTCTTTTATCGGGGATGAGCAGTTCTTC. It is translated as CASSSFIGDEQFF.

This sequence joins TRBV11-2 and TRBJ1-2; perhaps TRBD1 as D (5 bases). Trimming cost V 1 base and J 3 bases, with 12 bases left between them. This CDR3 comprises 15 residues. Germline assignment: CDR1 SGHAT and CDR2 FQNNGV. CDR3: CASSLGQTEDYGYTF. In DNA form, the CDR3 reads TGTGCCAGCAGCTTAGGACAGACTGAAGACTATGGCTACACCTTC.

V usage is TRBV2 and J usage is TRBJ2-3; 7 bases line up with TRBD2. V trimming: 1 base; J trimming: 1 base; junction bases outside the gene matches: 5. The germline V gene has CDR1 SNHLY and CDR2 FYNNEI. This CDR3 contains 16 residues. The CDR3 coding sequence is TGTGCCAGCAGTGAAGAAGGGGCGGGGGGCACAGATACGCAGTATTTT. Translation: CASSEEGAGGTDTQYF. Filled out from reference TRBV2 and TRBJ2-3, the complete variable domain reads EPEVTQTPSHQVTQMGQEVILRCVPISNHLYFYWYRQILGQKVEFLVSFYNNEISEKSEIFDDQFSVERPDGSNFTLKIRSTKLEDSAMYFCASSEEGAGGTDTQYFGPGTRLTVL.

The chain couples TRBV5-1 to TRBJ2-1; TRBD2 matches at 9 bases. Germline V gene data show CDR1 as SGHRS and CDR2 as YFSETQ. This CDR3 has 15 residues. V shed 5 bases and J 5 bases; nucleotides not matched to a gene: 8. The CDR3 sequence is CASSPGTSLNNEQFF. The CDR3, as DNA: TGCGCCAGCAGTCCCGGGACTAGCCTTAACAATGAGCAGTTCTTC.

V usage is TRBV2 and J usage is TRBJ1-6, with D possibly matching TRBD1 (5 bases). In germline, CDR1 is SNHLY, CDR2 FYNNEI. Trimming cost V 2 bases and J 7 bases, with 9 bases left between them. The CDR3 is made up of 14 amino acids. The CDR3: CASSESGGNSPLHF. Here the CDR3 DNA reads TGTGCCAGCAGTGAATCGGGGGGGAATTCACCCCTCCACTTT.

The chain joins TRBV19 to TRBJ1-1; D might be TRBD1 (5 bases). The CDR3 consists of 14 residues. Trimming took off 1 base at V and 3 bases at J, with 9 bases between the two ends. The V gene's germline CDR1 is LNHDA and CDR2 SQIVND (reference sequence). In DNA, the CDR3 is TGTGCCAGTAGTATAGTCCGGGGGGACACTGAAGCTTTCTTT. Translating it yields CASSIVRGDTEAFF.

The V and J genes are TRBV5-1 and TRBJ2-7, with TRBD1 as a possible D gene (5 bases). Germline V gives CDR1 SGHRS, CDR2 YFSETQ. The CDR3 covers 15 residues. V lost 4 bases and J 1 base, leaving 15 bases between the germline ends. The chain's CDR3 is CASSPFSGPSYEQYF. The CDR3 DNA is TGCGCCAGCAGCCCTTTCTCAGGGCCTTCCTACGAGCAGTACTTC.

V gene TRBV24-1 combines with J gene TRBJ2-7, with D possibly TRBD1 on 6 matching bases. Per germline, CDR1 KGHDR and CDR2 SFDVKD. The CDR3 contains 16 residues. V was clipped by 4 bases and J by 1 base, with 16 bases between them. The CDR3 coding sequence is TGTGCCACCAGTGACGCTGGCGGAACAGGGTCCTACGAGCAGTACTTC. It is translated as CATSDAGGTGSYEQYF.

This clone was seen a few times. The V and J genes are TRBV30 and TRBJ2-2, with TRBD2 matching 7 bases. Germline assignment: CDR1 GTSNPN and CDR2 SVGIG (reference sequence). Losses at the gene ends were 4 bases for V and 6 bases for J; bases not matched to a gene: 2. The CDR3 runs 12 residues. The CDR3 is CAWKGGAGELFF. The CDR3 nucleotides read TGTGCCTGGAAGGGAGGGGCCGGGGAGCTGTTTTTT. Drawing the rest from reference TRBV30 and TRBJ2-2, the complete variable domain is SQTIHQWPATLVQPVGSPLSLECTVEGTSNPNLYWYRQAAGRGLQLLFYSVGIGQISSEVPQNLSASRPQDRQFILSSKKLLLSDSGFYLCAWKGGAGELFFGEGSRLTVL.